These 8 T cell receptor beta chains were sequenced from one sample in a study of patients and donors after allogeneic stem cell transplantation. TCRdb used MiXCR to reprocess the RT-PCR reads, holding one entry per CDR3 protein. The table shows around 200,000 distinct CDR3 sequences, with less than 50% occurring only once. Material for sequencing was blood, either unsorted or a sorted T cell fraction (not recorded which). These receptors originate from a human donor who was either an allogeneic HSCT recipient or a stem cell or donor lymphocyte infusion donor (not recorded which). It is not recorded whose cells these are; they may come from a transplant donor.

The V and J genes are TRBV27 and TRBJ1-1; possibly TRBD1 for D (6 bases). The CDR3 loop spans 13 amino acids. The V end lost 4 bases, the J end lost 4 bases, and 10 bases lay between the germline ends. Per germline, CDR1 MNHEY and CDR2 SMNVEV (reference sequence). CDR3 amino acids: CASSSGVFTEAFF. The CDR3 nucleotides read TGTGCCAGCAGTTCAGGGGTTTTCACTGAAGCTTTCTTT.

This chain links TRBV11-2 with TRBJ1-1; TRBD1 agrees at 8 bases. Germline CDR1 SGHAT, CDR2 FQNNGV. The CDR3 totals 14 residues. The J segment lost 5 bases and the V segment lost 2 bases, leaving 4 bases of the junction unmatched. In nucleotides, the CDR3 is TGTGCCAGCAGCTTAACAGGGGGAGCAACTGAAGCTTTCTTT. Its translation: CASSLTGGATEAFF.

The V gene is TRBV28, the J gene TRBJ1-2; 7 bases match TRBD1. Germline V gene sequence: CDR1 MDHEN, CDR2 SYDVKM. The CDR3 is made up of 15 amino acids. V shed 6 bases and J 5 bases; nucleotides not matched to a gene: 12. The CDR3, as DNA: TGTGCCAGCAGCCTGGTGGACAGGTCTGGGTATGGCTACACCTTC. This sequence encodes CASSLVDRSGYGYTF.

The chain links TRBV5-1 to TRBJ2-7; either TRBD1 or TRBD2 may supply D (5 bases each). Germline V lookup: CDR1 SGHRS, CDR2 YFSETQ. The CDR3 extends over 14 amino acids. Trimming took off 4 bases at V and 0 bases at J, with 11 bases between the two ends. CDR3 loop: CASSTRGTSYEQYF. CDR3 in DNA: TGCGCCAGCAGCACCCGGGGCACCTCCTACGAGCAGTACTTC.

This clonotype was detected only a few times. Relative to the germline gene, one junction end is altered; a read error may explain this. The gene calls are TRBV12-3 or TRBV12-4 and TRBJ1-4; 8 bases fit TRBD1. The CDR3 length is 9 residues. The CDR3 spells CASGRDRIF. Written as DNA, the CDR3 is TGTGCCAGCGGTCGGGACAGGATTTTT.

V is TRBV5-1 and J is TRBJ1-5; D perhaps matches TRBD1 (6 bases). Trimming cost V 3 bases and J 2 bases, with 12 bases left between them. Per the germline V gene, CDR1 is SGHRS and CDR2 is YFSETQ. This CDR3 region has 15 residues. CDR3 bases: TGCGCCAGCAGCTCGGAGCCAGGGGGCAATCAGCCCCAGCATTTT. Protein: CASSSEPGGNQPQHF.

This clonotype was seen a handful of times. The chain combines TRBV20-1 with TRBJ1-5; a possible D gene is TRBD1 (6 bases). The CDR3 sequence is 16 residues long. Looked up from germline, CDR1 is DFQATT and CDR2 is SNEGSKA (reference sequence). V shed 3 bases and J shed 6 bases, with 21 bases lying between them. In nucleotides, the CDR3 is TGCAGTGCTAGGAATTTAGTGAGCAGGGGAGTTCAGCCCCAGCATTTT. This codes for CSARNLVSRGVQPQHF.

In its sample, this clonotype was seen a few times. CDR3 nucleotides: TGTGCCAGCAGTTACCGTCAATCAATTGGACAGTACTATGGCTACACCTTC. Translating it yields CASSYRQSIGQYYGYTF. J is TRBJ1-2 and V is TRBV6-2 or TRBV6-3, with TRBD1 as a possible D gene (6 bases). Germline CDR1 MNHEY, CDR2 SVGEGT. V lost 2 bases to trimming and J lost 3 bases, with 19 bases between them. The CDR3 is 17 residues long.